Following are 15 T cell receptor beta chains from one sample sequenced in a study of cytomegalovirus exposure and HLA in healthy donors. Method: immunoSEQ multiplex PCR; TCRdb's copy keeps in-frame clones and lacks some. The sample includes tens of thousands of clones, 95% to 97% of them seen just once. The sequenced material came from PBMCs. All receptors come from a woman between 18 and 30 years old in good health and CMV-seropositive.

This rearrangement joins TRBV28 to TRBJ2-3, with 7 bases fitting TRBD1. The V segment lost 2 bases and the J segment 6 bases; nucleotides outside the gene matches: 8. Germline V gives CDR1 MDHEN, CDR2 SYDVKM. This CDR3 is built from 15 residues. The CDR3 DNA follows: TGTGCCAGCAGTTTAGGGACAGCGGCTTCCGATACGCAGTATTTT. Encoded protein: CASSLGTAASDTQYF. Filled out from reference TRBV28 and TRBJ2-3, the complete variable domain reads DVKVTQSSRYLVKRTGEKVFLECVQDMDHENMFWYRQDPGLGLRLIYFSYDVKMKEKGDIPEGYSVSREKKERFSLILESASTNQTSMYLCASSLGTAASDTQYFGPGTRLTVL.

The gene calls are TRBV6-1 and TRBJ2-5, with D possibly being TRBD2 (5 bases). The CDR3 is 13 amino acids. Germline loops: CDR1 MNHNS, CDR2 SASEGT. V was cut by 5 bases and J by 5 bases, with 12 bases left in between. The CDR3, as DNA: TGTGCCAGCAGTCGGGATTACGGTGAGACCCAGTACTTC. The encoded protein is CASSRDYGETQYF.

The chain links TRBV7-2 to TRBJ2-5, with TRBD2 as a possible D gene (6 bases). Trimming took off 7 bases at V and 4 bases at J, with 16 bases between the two ends. The CDR3 contains 14 residues. Germline V gene sequence: CDR1 SGHTA, CDR2 FQGNSA. CDR3 nucleotide sequence: TGTGCCAGCACCCGGGAGAGTTTTTCAGAGACCCAGTACTTC. This gives the protein CASTRESFSETQYF.

The gene calls are TRBV27 and TRBJ2-3; 10 bases are a match to TRBD1. CDR3 length: 13 residues. The ends lost 3 bases at V and 15 bases at J; junction bases unmatched: 9. In germline, CDR1 is MNHEY, CDR2 SMNVEV (reference sequence). As DNA, the CDR3 is TGTGCCAGCAGTTTGTCCGGGACAGGGGTTTTTTATTTT. This sequence encodes CASSLSGTGVFYF.

V and J are TRBV28 and TRBJ2-5; tentatively, D is TRBD1 (5 bases). Germline V gives CDR1 MDHEN, CDR2 SYDVKM. V lost 6 bases and J lost 5, with 16 bases in between. The CDR3 is 14 residues long. DNA for the CDR3: TGTGCCAGCAGCTCGCCTAGGGGTCGGGAGACCCAGTACTTC. It translates to CASSSPRGRETQYF.

V usage is TRBV4-2 and J usage is TRBJ1-2; D is unresolved. The CDR3 consists of 12 residues. CDR1 is LGHNA, CDR2 YNFKEQ, per germline. Trimming pared 1 base from V and 9 bases from J, leaving 9 bases between. CDR3 nucleotides: TGTGCCAGCAGCCAAGTTGGACTTAGCTACACCTTC. The encoded protein is CASSQVGLSYTF.

The chain uses TRBV7-2 and TRBJ2-7; possibly TRBD2 for D (5 bases). This CDR3 spans 14 amino acids. The germline V gene encodes CDR1 SGHTA and CDR2 FQGNSA. V was pared by 1 base and J by 6 bases, with 13 bases between. This CDR3 reads CASSLEYSSSEQYF. The CDR3, as DNA: TGTGCCAGCAGCTTAGAATACTCTAGCAGCGAGCAGTACTTC.

The sample holds one count of this clone. This chain links TRBV10-1 with TRBJ2-3, with TRBD2 matching over 8 bases. Trimming cost V 0 bases and J 4 bases; bases outside gene matches: 6. Germline V gives CDR1 WNHNN, CDR2 SYGVQD (reference sequence). The length of the CDR3 is 16 residues. The chain's CDR3 is CASSESPAGVADTQYF. The CDR3 DNA reads as TGCGCCAGCAGTGAGTCTCCAGCGGGAGTGGCAGATACGCAGTATTTT.

The rearrangement joins TRBV28 to TRBJ2-7; 8 nucleotides line up with TRBD2. Looked up from germline, CDR1 is MDHEN and CDR2 is SYDVKM. Unmatched junction bases numbered 10, after V lost 3 bases and J lost 0 bases. The length of the CDR3 is 17 residues. The CDR3, as DNA: TGTGCCAGCAGTTTCCAGCGGGAGTTGACCAGCTCCTACGAGCAGTACTTC. Translating gives CASSFQRELTSSYEQYF.

The rearrangement links TRBV6-1 to TRBJ2-5; 7 bases line up with TRBD2. Germline V CDR1 and CDR2: MNHNS, SASEGT. There are 13 residues in the CDR3. Germline trimming cut 7 bases from V and 2 bases from J; bases unmatched to any gene: 4. The CDR3 reads CASNAAGQETQYF. The CDR3 DNA reads as TGTGCCAGCAACGCAGCGGGACAAGAGACCCAGTACTTC.

The chain carries TRBV7-6 and TRBJ2-2, with D possibly being TRBD1 (6 bases). The germline V gene encodes CDR1 SGHVS and CDR2 FNYEAQ. The germline V and J ends were trimmed by 2 bases and 7 bases, with 8 bases remaining between them. The CDR3 consists of 13 residues. The CDR3 loop reads CASSLNRVGELFF. CDR3 DNA: TGTGCCAGCAGCTTAAACAGGGTCGGGGAGCTGTTTTTT.

The chain carries TRBV7-9 and TRBJ2-3, with 8 bases lining up with TRBD2. J gave up 4 bases and V 8 bases, and 11 bases lay outside the gene matches. There are 15 residues in the CDR3. Looked up from germline, CDR1 is SEHNR and CDR2 is FQNEAQ (reference sequence). The CDR3 nucleotides read TGTGCCAGCTTACCAGCGGGAGTCGGGGCAGATACGCAGTATTTT. Protein: CASLPAGVGADTQYF.

This clone has a single count. The V and J genes are TRBV9 and TRBJ2-3, with 10 bases identical to TRBD2. The germline V gene has CDR1 SGDLS and CDR2 YYNGEE. The CDR3 runs 16 residues. The trim removed 3 bases at V and 4 bases at J, leaving 8 bases unmatched. CDR3 bases: TGTGCCAGCAGCGACCGAGCGGGAGGGCCTGCAGATACGCAGTATTTT. It is translated as CASSDRAGGPADTQYF.

This clone was recorded once. V gene TRBV28 combines with J gene TRBJ2-2; 7 bases align to TRBD1. Germline CDR1 MDHEN, CDR2 SYDVKM. This CDR3 has 14 amino acids. J gave up 7 bases and V 4 bases, and 6 bases lay outside the gene matches. CDR3 coding DNA: TGTGCCAGCAGTTCCTCGACAGGGAACGGGGAGCTGTTTTTT. Translating gives CASSSSTGNGELFF.

This sequence joins TRBV9 and TRBJ2-7; D may be TRBD1 (6 bases). Germline CDR1 SGDLS, CDR2 YYNGEE. V gave up 0 bases and J gave up 6 bases, with 13 bases separating them. CDR3 length: 14 amino acids. CDR3 in DNA: TGTGCCAGCAGCGTAGATCCAGGGGTCCGCGAGCAGTACTTC. Translating gives CASSVDPGVREQYF.